This T cell receptor beta chain was sequenced for a study of blood T cell repertoires in COVID-19. The V end lost 6 bases, the J end lost 4 bases, and 15 bases lay between the germline ends. The germline gives CDR1 MNHNS, CDR2 SASEGT. The CDR3 length is 14 residues. Using immunoSEQ multiplex PCR, the repertoire was profiled, and TCRdb retains in-frame clones only, with some absent. Seen here are approximately 350,000 clones, more than 70% observed once, and the top ten hold approximately 3%. The sample taken for sequencing was peripheral blood. This receptor was obtained from a young woman with COVID-19, enrolled during active disease. This sequence joins TRBV6-1 and TRBJ1-1; possibly TRBD1 for D (6 bases). DNA for the CDR3: TGTGCCAGCAGCCTACAGGGAGGGGCCACTGAAGCTTTCTTT. This gives the protein CASSLQGGATEAFF.